The following is a TCR beta chain sequence with its context. Germline V gene lookup returns CDR1 SGDLS and CDR2 YYNGEE. The CDR3 loop spans 15 amino acids. Trimming shortened V by 0 bases and J by 4 bases, and 13 bases separated the two germline ends. CD45RO-negative cells were positively selected for CCR7, leaving out terminally differentiated effector memory CD45RA+ cells. This specimen comes from a study of shared clonotypes between healthy human individuals. TCRdb's copy holds only in-frame clones and misses some; the assay was immunoSEQ multiplex PCR. The sample lists 2 million to 2.5 million clones, about 92% seen once, with about 1.8% in the top ten.

Sequenced: naive CD8+ T cells from PBMCs. This sequence joins TRBV9 and TRBJ1-2, with a weak D call TRBD1 (5 bases). The sequence came from a man between 18 and 35 years old in good health. Some clones in this sample may be carry-over from other donors' samples. CDR3 DNA sequence: TGTGCCAGCAGCGTAGGCTCTGGGGGAACCTATGGCTACACCTTC. This codes for CASSVGSGGTYGYTF.